These 13 T cell receptor beta chains came from one sample sequenced in a study of OX40 agonist ivuxolimab in advanced cancers. Here immunoSEQ multiplex PCR was the method, and the copy in TCRdb shows in-frame clones only, minus some. The sample has about 31,000 clones; 82% are singletons. The sequencing used CD4+ or CD8+ T cells sorted from blood, collected in a trial of the OX40 agonist ivuxolimab. These receptors came from an adult with an advanced solid tumor such as melanoma, head and neck, liver or kidney cancer.

This CDR3 reads CASSAGRPYEQYF. The CDR3 DNA reads as TGTGCCAGCAGCGCGGGACGGCCCTACGAGCAGTACTTC. This rearrangement joins TRBV6-5 to TRBJ2-7, with D perhaps TRBD2 (6 bases). The CDR3 is 13 amino acids. With 6 bases removed from V and 2 bases from J, the gap between germline ends came to 11 bases. The germline V gene encodes CDR1 MNHEY and CDR2 SVGAGI.

This clone was recorded only once. The rearrangement links TRBV6-1 to TRBJ2-2; 8 bases align to TRBD1. Trimming removed 5 bases from V and 5 bases from J; junction bases left unmatched: 4. The CDR3 covers 14 residues. Germline V lookup: CDR1 MNHNS, CDR2 SASEGT. CDR3 residues: CASSWTGNTGELFF. The DNA of the CDR3 is TGTGCCAGCAGTTGGACAGGGAATACCGGGGAGCTGTTTTTT.

On this clone itself: Compared with germline, one end of the junction differs, possibly owing to a read error. The J gene is TRBJ2-7, the V gene TRBV2; weak D call: TRBD1 (6 bases). CDR3 length equals 13 residues. CDR1 SNHLY and CDR2 FYNNEI come from the germline V gene. CDR3 loop: CASWGQPSYEQHF. The CDR3 nucleotides read TGTGCCAGCTGGGGACAACCCTCCTACGAGCAGCACTTC.

The chain is built from TRBV28 and TRBJ1-1; maybe TRBD1 (6 bases). CDR1 and CDR2 (germline): MDHEN, SYDVKM. The germline V and J ends were trimmed by 4 bases and 1 base, with 16 bases remaining between them. The CDR3 covers 16 residues. The CDR3 loop is CASSWSGAGENTEAFF. As DNA, the CDR3 is TGTGCCAGCAGTTGGTCGGGGGCTGGAGAGAACACTGAAGCTTTCTTT. The whole variable domain, remainder taken from reference TRBV28 and TRBJ1-1, is DVKVTQSSRYLVKRTGEKVFLECVQDMDHENMFWYRQDPGLGLRLIYFSYDVKMKEKGDIPEGYSVSREKKERFSLILESASTNQTSMYLCASSWSGAGENTEAFFGQGTRLTVV.

V gene TRBV30 combines with J gene TRBJ2-5; D might be TRBD2 (6 bases). Germline V gene lookup returns CDR1 GTSNPN and CDR2 SVGIG (reference sequence). CDR3 size: 13 residues. V shed 4 bases and J shed 0 bases, with 9 bases lying between them. The CDR3 nucleotides are TGTGCCTGGAAGCGACTAGACCAAGAGACCCAGTACTTC. Translated, it gives CAWKRLDQETQYF. Looking up the rest from reference TRBV30 and TRBJ2-5 gives the full variable domain: SQTIHQWPATLVQPVGSPLSLECTVEGTSNPNLYWYRQAAGRGLQLLFYSVGIGQISSEVPQNLSASRPQDRQFILSSKKLLLSDSGFYLCAWKRLDQETQYFGPGTRLLVL.

The V gene is TRBV13, the J gene TRBJ1-2; D call uncertain. The V gene's germline CDR1 is PRHDT and CDR2 FYEKMQ (reference sequence). The CDR3 contains 17 residues. With 0 bases removed from V and 0 bases from J, the gap between germline ends came to 14 bases. CDR3 coding DNA: TGTGCCAGCAGCTTAGGGTCAGGAATAATGACTAACTATGGCTACACCTTC. This sequence encodes CASSLGSGIMTNYGYTF.

This rearrangement joins TRBV6-5 to TRBJ2-5; 7 nucleotides match TRBD2. CDR3 length: 15 residues. In germline, CDR1 is MNHEY, CDR2 SVGAGI. V was clipped by 4 bases and J by 0 bases; unmatched bases: 5. The CDR3: CASSLGGPYQETQYF. CDR3 sequence (DNA): TGTGCCAGCAGTTTGGGAGGGCCCTACCAAGAGACCCAGTACTTC.

The V and J genes are TRBV19 and TRBJ2-3; D remains ambiguous. Germline-derived CDR1 and CDR2 are LNHDA and SQIVND (reference sequence). The CDR3 has 16 amino acids. V was cut by 3 bases and J by 0 bases, with 13 bases left in between. The CDR3 sequence is CASSIFESPSTDTQYF. Here the CDR3 DNA reads TGTGCCAGTAGTATCTTCGAATCCCCTAGCACAGATACGCAGTATTTT.

This clone was picked up a small number of times. The CDR3 is CASSADRGETQYF. CDR3 DNA: TGTGCCAGCAGCGCCGACAGGGGAGAGACCCAGTACTTC. The chain recombines TRBV5-5 with TRBJ2-5; 8 nucleotides align to TRBD1. Germline trimming cut 4 bases from V and 4 bases from J; bases unmatched to any gene: 3. The length of the CDR3 is 13 residues. CDR1 SGHKS and CDR2 YYEKEE come from the germline V gene (reference sequence).

This clone was detected once. CDR3 loop: CASSQVGGKGPEQYF. Here the CDR3 DNA reads TGCGCCAGCAGCCAAGTGGGGGGTAAGGGTCCCGAGCAGTACTTC. The rearrangement joins TRBV4-1 to TRBJ2-7, with D perhaps TRBD2 (6 bases). V was cut by 1 base and J by 6 bases, with 16 bases left in between. The CDR3 covers 15 residues. In germline, CDR1 is MGHRA, CDR2 YSYEKL.

The chain carries TRBV28 and TRBJ2-2, with 7 nucleotides matching TRBD1. The V and J ends lost 5 bases and 4 bases, in that order; junction bases with no gene match: 10. The CDR3 is 16 residues long. Germline V gene data show CDR1 as MDHEN and CDR2 as SYDVKM. CDR3 in amino acids: CASSLLQGRGTGELFF. CDR3 nucleotides: TGTGCCAGCAGTCTACTACAGGGGCGCGGCACCGGGGAGCTGTTTTTT.

V is TRBV9 and J is TRBJ2-3, with 8 bases matching TRBD2. The V segment lost 3 bases and the J segment 3 bases; nucleotides outside the gene matches: 0. The germline V gene encodes CDR1 SGDLS and CDR2 YYNGEE. This CDR3 is 13 amino acids long. The chain's CDR3 is CASSAGGTDTQYF. The CDR3 DNA sequence: TGTGCCAGCAGCGCGGGGGGGACAGATACGCAGTATTTT.

This clone is medium-sized in the sample. This chain links TRBV11-2 with TRBJ2-1; 10 bases match TRBD2. Per germline, CDR1 SGHAT and CDR2 FQNNGV. Trimming cost V 5 bases and J 8 bases; bases outside gene matches: 9. The CDR3 totals 15 residues. CDR3 bases: TGTGCCAGCAGCCATCAGCGGGAGGGTTCTGATGAGCAGTTCTTC. This codes for CASSHQREGSDEQFF.